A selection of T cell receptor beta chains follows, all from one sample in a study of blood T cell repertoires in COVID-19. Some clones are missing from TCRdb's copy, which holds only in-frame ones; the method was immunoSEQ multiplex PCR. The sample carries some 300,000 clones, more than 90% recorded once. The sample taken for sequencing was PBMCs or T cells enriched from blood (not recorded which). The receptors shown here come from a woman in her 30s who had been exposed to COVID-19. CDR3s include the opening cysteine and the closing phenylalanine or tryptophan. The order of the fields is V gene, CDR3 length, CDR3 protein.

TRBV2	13	CASRIPTEVSYTF
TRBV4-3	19	CASSQLIGDRFNYNSPLHF
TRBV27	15	CASSFERGTQGAYTF
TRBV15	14	CATSRVALSNEQFF
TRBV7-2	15	CASSPGQLYNSPLHF
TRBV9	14	CASSGQASNYGYTF
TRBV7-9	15	CASSLVADRGRGYTF
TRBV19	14	CASWASGPNYGYTF
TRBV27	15	CASSLSESGYYGYTF
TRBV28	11	CASMARTRAFF
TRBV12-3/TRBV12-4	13	CASSPQVNTEAFF
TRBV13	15	CASSSGTSGSYEQYF
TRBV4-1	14	CASSRAGVQEKLFF
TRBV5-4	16	CASSLPRGGGFDEQFF
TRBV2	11	CASTAHYGYTF
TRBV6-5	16	CASSYSGGEVDYGYTF
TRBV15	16	CATSRWAGYSNQPQHF
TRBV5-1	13	CASKRTVNTEAFF
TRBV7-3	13	CASSQGSGFGYTF
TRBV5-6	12	CASRQGFYGYTF
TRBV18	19	CASSPPGLAGGIYRDTQYF
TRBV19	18	CASSANRDSIFPGNTIYF
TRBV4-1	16	CASSQRAGGRADTQYF
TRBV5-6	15	CASSLMGQGSYGYTF
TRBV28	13	CASSPSGGGEQYF
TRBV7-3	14	CASSPGGANYGYTF
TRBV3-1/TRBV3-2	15	CASSLTGYSNQPQHF
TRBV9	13	CASSVALNYGYTF
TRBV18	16	CASSPQSQEIGSPLHF
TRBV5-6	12	CASSLSRAGYTF
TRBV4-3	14	CASSPSVVNTEAFF